This is a list of T cell receptor beta chains from one sample in a study of HIV-infected patients and healthy controls. TCRdb ran MiXCR on the 5' RACE reads and lists one entry per CDR3 protein. The repertoire has about 8,600 distinct CDR3 sequences, 8% to 9.5% of them found once; the top ten carry over 8.5%. The material sequenced was blood, taken during antiretroviral therapy. The receptors originated from an adult with HIV infection. Each CDR3 is given with its conserved first and last residue. Each record gives: clone size, CDR3 length, V gene, J gene, D gene, CDR3 protein, CDR3 DNA. D genes are given only for firm matches. Size is stated for part of the rows, as once, few or many counts, or as a class when the clone is expanded.

>medium-sized|15|TRBV12-3/TRBV12-4|TRBJ2-3|TRBD2
CASSSAGGLGDTQYF
TGTGCCAGCAGTTCGGCGGGGGGGCTGGGAGATACGCAGTATTTT
>NA|15|TRBV7-2|TRBJ2-2|TRBD2
CASSLASGNTGELFF
TGTGCCAGCAGCTTGGCTAGCGGTAACACCGGGGAGCTGTTTTTT
>many|18|TRBV6-5|TRBJ1-6|NA
CASSYSRLGSSYNSPLHF
TGTGCCAGCAGTTACTCGAGACTTGGCAGCTCCTATAATTCACCCCTCCACTTT
>medium-sized|15|TRBV5-4|TRBJ2-1|TRBD1
CASSSGTGMGNEQFF
TGTGCCAGCAGCTCCGGGACAGGGATGGGCAATGAGCAGTTCTTC
>many|13|TRBV12-3/TRBV12-4|TRBJ2-3|NA
CASREGNPDTQYF
TGTGCCAGCAGAGAGGGCAACCCAGATACGCAGTATTTT
>medium-sized|15|TRBV7-9|TRBJ2-3|TRBD2
CASSSILAATDTQYF
TGTGCCAGCAGCTCCATACTAGCGGCCACAGATACGCAGTATTTT
>medium-sized|15|TRBV2|TRBJ2-1|TRBD2
CASRGGVLSYNEQFF
TGTGCCAGCAGGGGGGGGGTCCTCTCCTACAATGAGCAGTTCTTC
>medium-sized|13|TRBV6-5|TRBJ2-2|NA
CASRRAVTGELFF
TGTGCCAGCAGACGCGCGGTGACCGGGGAGCTGTTTTTT
>NA|15|TRBV20-1|TRBJ2-1|TRBD2
CSAYHSGRATDEQFF
TGCAGTGCCTACCATAGCGGGAGGGCCACTGATGAGCAGTTCTTC
>few|12|TRBV29-1|TRBJ2-5|NA
CSVRDGQETQYF
TGCAGCGTTAGAGACGGACAAGAGACCCAGTACTTC
>medium-sized|13|TRBV7-6|TRBJ2-7|TRBD1
CASSKPGQLEQYF
TGTGCCAGCAGCAAACCGGGACAGCTCGAGCAGTACTTC
>many|16|TRBV7-6|TRBJ2-7|TRBD2
CASSLEVAGAFYEQYF
TGTGCCAGCAGCTTAGAGGTAGCGGGGGCTTTCTACGAGCAGTACTTC
>few|15|TRBV19|TRBJ2-1|TRBD2
CASSARLAGAHEQFF
TGTGCCAGTAGTGCCCGCCTAGCGGGAGCCCATGAGCAGTTCTTC
>medium-sized|13|TRBV20-1|TRBJ1-5|TRBD1
CSAGGTVSQPQHF
TGCAGTGCTGGCGGGACAGTCTCGCAGCCCCAGCATTTT
>many|11|TRBV7-9|TRBJ2-2|NA
CASSFAGELFF
TGTGCCAGCAGTTTCGCCGGGGAGCTGTTTTTT
>medium-sized|14|TRBV25-1|TRBJ1-5|NA
CASAGRGDNQPQHF
TGTGCCAGCGCAGGACGGGGAGACAATCAGCCCCAGCATTTT
>medium-sized|14|TRBV5-5|TRBJ1-1|NA
CASSSGLENTEAFF
TGTGCCAGCAGTTCGGGACTGGAGAACACTGAAGCTTTCTTT
>few|17|TRBV28|TRBJ2-4|NA
CASSLSGIGKAKNIQYF
TGTGCCAGCAGTTTATCCGGGATCGGGAAAGCCAAAAACATTCAGTACTTC
>many|15|TRBV7-6|TRBJ2-7|NA
CASRCPRASFYEQYF
TGTGCCAGCAGGTGCCCGCGGGCTAGTTTCTACGAGCAGTACTTC
>few|18|TRBV24-1|TRBJ2-2|TRBD1
CATSEGTGLKLNTGELFF
TGTGCCACCAGTGAAGGGACAGGGCTTAAACTCAACACCGGGGAGCTGTTTTTT
>NA|15|TRBV20-1|TRBJ2-7|TRBD1
CSANGGDRGLDEQYF
TGCAGTGCTAATGGGGGGGACAGGGGTTTAGACGAGCAGTACTTC
>medium-sized|16|TRBV20-1|TRBJ1-1|NA
CSASGDSGTQNTEAFF
TGCAGTGCCAGCGGGGATTCCGGGACACAGAACACTGAAGCTTTCTTT
>NA|13|TRBV9|TRBJ2-5|NA
CASSVGVTETQYF
TGTGCCAGCAGCGTGGGGGTGACAGAGACCCAGTACTTC
>medium-sized|12|TRBV12-3/TRBV12-4|TRBJ1-1|NA
CASRELNTEAFF
TGTGCCAGCAGGGAGTTGAACACTGAAGCTTTCTTT
>many|16|TRBV14|TRBJ2-1|NA
CASSQVGAVSYNEQFF
TGTGCCAGCAGCCAAGTAGGGGCTGTCTCCTACAATGAGCAGTTCTTC
>NA|12|TRBV12-3/TRBV12-4|TRBJ1-5|NA
CASHRGNQPQHF
TGTGCCTCCCACAGGGGCAATCAGCCCCAGCATTTT
>few|16|TRBV7-9|TRBJ2-3|TRBD1
CASSPMTGVFTDTQYF
TGTGCCAGCAGCCCAATGACAGGGGTTTTCACAGATACGCAGTATTTT
>medium-sized|13|TRBV30|TRBJ2-1|NA
CAWSNTNYNEQFF
TGTGCCTGGAGTAACACAAACTACAATGAGCAGTTCTTC
>many|13|TRBV7-6|TRBJ2-1|NA
CASSLTSYNEQFF
TGTGCCAGCAGCTTAACCTCCTACAATGAGCAGTTCTTC
>NA|14|TRBV30|TRBJ2-7|NA
CAWSSIGNNYEQYF
TGTGCCTGGAGTAGCATCGGGAACAACTACGAGCAGTACTTC
>few|16|TRBV2|TRBJ2-3|TRBD2
CASSEAPGRAPDTQYF
TGTGCCAGCAGTGAAGCCCCCGGGAGGGCCCCCGATACGCAGTATTTT
>many|14|TRBV7-9|TRBJ2-2|NA
CASSLGRSAGELFF
TGTGCCAGCAGCTTAGGGAGGTCGGCCGGGGAGCTGTTTTTT
>many|14|TRBV28|TRBJ2-7|NA
CASSPHTAPGEQYF
TGTGCCAGCAGTCCGCACACAGCCCCGGGCGAGCAGTACTTC
>NA|16|TRBV28|TRBJ2-3|NA
CASSPRRPQITDTQYF
TGTGCCAGCAGTCCAAGGCGACCCCAAATCACAGATACGCAGTATTTT
>medium-sized|15|TRBV6-6|TRBJ2-5|NA
CASSYSRRGQETQYF
TGTGCCAGCAGTTACTCGAGGCGAGGGCAAGAGACCCAGTACTTC
>NA|16|TRBV6-1|TRBJ1-6|NA
CASIAKGTDYNSPLHF
TGTGCCAGTATAGCGAAAGGGACGGATTATAATTCACCCCTCCACTTT
>many|13|TRBV9|TRBJ1-2|NA
CASSEDLNLSYTF
TGTGCCAGCAGCGAGGACTTAAACTTGAGCTACACCTTC
>medium-sized|16|TRBV5-4|TRBJ2-3|NA
CASSSNRKVDTDTQYF
TGTGCCAGCAGCAGTAACAGGAAGGTCGACACAGATACGCAGTATTTT
>medium-sized|15|TRBV7-3|TRBJ1-2|NA
CASSKGDSSNYGYTF
TGTGCCAGCAGCAAGGGGGACTCTTCAAACTATGGCTACACCTTC
>many|15|TRBV18|TRBJ2-3|NA
CASSPRGQAADTQYF
TGTGCCAGCTCACCTCGGGGGCAGGCCGCAGATACGCAGTATTTT